The 15 T cell receptor beta chains reported below all come from one sample, sequenced in a study of T cells after yellow fever vaccination. TCRdb called the 5' RACE reads again in MiXCR, with one record for every CDR3 protein. The table records more than 300,000 distinct CDR3 sequences, 3.5% to 4.5% of them present only once. The input for sequencing was PBMCs, taken 15 days after the yellow fever booster vaccination. These TCRs come from a man aged 18 to 29 who received the YFV17D yellow fever vaccine.

This clonotype was seen ten or more times. CDR3: CAINGQEGTGELFF. The CDR3 nucleotides are TGTGCCATCAACGGCCAGGAGGGCACCGGGGAGCTGTTTTTT. The rearrangement joins TRBV10-3 to TRBJ2-2, with a possible D match to TRBD2 (6 bases). Germline CDR1 and CDR2: ENHRY and SYGVKD. V lost 7 bases to trimming and J lost 4 bases, with 13 bases between them. The CDR3 is 14 residues long.

This clonotype was found a few times. This chain uses TRBV7-3 with TRBJ1-1; maybe TRBD1 (6 bases). The CDR3 is 14 amino acids. Between the trimmed V and J ends, which lost 2 bases and 8 bases, there was a span of 15 bases. Looked up from germline, CDR1 is SGHTA and CDR2 is FQGTGA. The CDR3 sequence: CASSLGGGNREAFF. CDR3 in DNA: TGTGCCAGCAGCTTAGGGGGCGGGAACCGGGAAGCTTTCTTT.

There are many counts of this clonotype. The chain uses TRBV7-6 and TRBJ1-3; a possible D gene is TRBD1 (6 bases). The ends were cut back, 1 base at V and 4 bases at J, with 14 bases in the middle. Germline CDR1 is SGHVS and CDR2 is FNYEAQ. The CDR3 is made up of 16 amino acids. CDR3 nucleotides: TGTGCCAGCAGCTTAGGTTCGGGGGCCGGAGGAAACACCATATATTTT. Amino acid sequence: CASSLGSGAGGNTIYF.

This clonotype was found many times. The chain joins TRBV5-6 to TRBJ1-5, with a possible D match to TRBD1 (5 bases). Germline V CDR1 and CDR2: SGHDT, YYEEEE. CDR3 size: 15 residues. Trimming took off 2 bases at V and 5 bases at J, with 14 bases between the two ends. The CDR3 spells CASSLSGAGHQPQHF. The DNA of the CDR3 is TGTGCCAGCAGCTTATCCGGGGCCGGGCATCAGCCCCAGCATTTT.

This clonotype was seen a handful of times. The chain recombines TRBV5-1 with TRBJ2-3, with 15 nucleotides matching TRBD2. The junction had 5 bases not matched to a gene; V was cut back by 4 bases and J by 5 bases. The CDR3 spans 16 residues. Germline CDR1 SGHRS, CDR2 YFSETQ. The DNA of the CDR3 is TGCGCCAGCAGCAGGTGGACTAGCGGGGGGGGAGATACGCAGTATTTT. It is translated as CASSRWTSGGGDTQYF.

This clonotype was seen a handful of times. Compared with germline, one end of the junction differs, possibly owing to a read error. The V gene is TRBV19, the J gene TRBJ2-3, with 8 bases lining up with TRBD2. The CDR3 has 13 amino acids. The V gene's germline CDR1 is LNHDA and CDR2 SQIVND (reference sequence). The CDR3 region has the DNA TGTGCCAGTAGTACCCTTGAGCGGGGGCATGGACATTTT. This translates into CASSTLERGHGHF.

The chain has TRBV12-3 or TRBV12-4 and TRBJ1-2; D not resolved. With 5 bases removed from V and 0 bases from J, the gap between germline ends came to 10 bases. The CDR3 is made up of 14 amino acids. CDR3 protein: CASSPPAANYGYTF. The CDR3 DNA follows: TGTGCCAGCAGTCCGCCAGCAGCTAACTATGGCTACACCTTC.

The V and J genes are TRBV12-3 or TRBV12-4 and TRBJ2-7; D remains ambiguous. Trimming left V 3 bases short and J 4 bases short, with 13 bases between. CDR3 length: 14 residues. CDR3 residues: CASSFPDPSYEQYF. CDR3 sequence (DNA): TGTGCCAGCAGTTTCCCGGACCCTTCATACGAGCAGTACTTC.

In this sample, this clonotype is medium-sized. The chain couples TRBV27 to TRBJ2-7, with 8 bases identical to TRBD2. This CDR3 region has 15 residues. CDR1 MNHEY and CDR2 SMNVEV come from the germline V gene (reference sequence). The J segment lost 1 base and the V segment lost 1 base, leaving 3 bases of the junction unmatched. In nucleotides, the CDR3 is TGTGCCAGCAGTTTATTAGCGGGGTCTTCCTACGAGCAGTACTTC. Amino acid sequence: CASSLLAGSSYEQYF.

At least ten counts were recorded for this clonotype. The chain has TRBV24-1 and TRBJ2-1; no clear D. The CDR3 loop spans 13 amino acids. Germline V gives CDR1 KGHDR, CDR2 SFDVKD. Trimming removed 6 bases at V and 10 bases at J, with 15 bases between. As DNA, the CDR3 is TGTGCCACCAGTTCCGAGTGGGGTGGGGAGCAGTTCTTC. Its translation: CATSSEWGGEQFF.

The chain uses TRBV10-3 and TRBJ1-2, with TRBD1 as a possible D gene (5 bases). Between the trimmed V and J ends, which lost 0 bases and 6 bases, there was a span of 14 bases. Germline-derived CDR1 and CDR2 are ENHRY and SYGVKD. This CDR3 spans 15 amino acids. CDR3 in amino acids: CAISESGRVRDGYTF. The CDR3 DNA sequence: TGTGCCATCAGTGAGTCGGGCAGGGTTCGCGATGGCTACACCTTC.

This clonotype was detected a few times. The gene calls are TRBV7-9 and TRBJ2-2; D is unresolved. The CDR3 sequence is 15 residues long. Germline V lookup: CDR1 SEHNR, CDR2 FQNEAQ (reference sequence). Trimming took off 2 bases at V and 7 bases at J, with 14 bases between the two ends. CDR3 sequence: CASSLTLPSDGELFF. CDR3 in DNA: TGTGCCAGCAGCTTAACACTACCTTCGGACGGGGAGCTGTTTTTT.

This clonotype was observed many times. This chain links TRBV12-3 or TRBV12-4 with TRBJ2-2; D ambiguous. The CDR3 runs to 13 residues. Trimming stripped 1 base from V and 7 bases from J, with 7 bases between. The chain's CDR3 is CASSLETIGELFF. Written as DNA, the CDR3 is TGTGCCAGCAGTTTAGAGACGATCGGGGAGCTGTTTTTT.

This clonotype was recorded at least ten times. J is TRBJ2-1 and V is TRBV5-6; D may be TRBD1 (5 bases). The CDR3 covers 17 residues. The V end was cut by 6 bases, the J end by 6 bases, with 25 bases between. Germline CDR1 reads SGHDT; CDR2 reads YYEEEE. Here the CDR3 reads CASNFNGAANPINEQFF. The CDR3 DNA reads as TGTGCCAGCAACTTCAATGGGGCCGCGAATCCAATCAATGAGCAGTTCTTC.

This chain connects TRBV4-3 to TRBJ1-2; possible D gene TRBD1, 5 bases. Trimming left V 2 bases short and J 8 bases short, with 9 bases between. Germline loops: CDR1 LGHNA, CDR2 YSLEER. The CDR3 runs 12 residues. The CDR3 is CASSQTRGGYTF. The CDR3 DNA is TGCGCCAGCAGCCAAACGCGGGGCGGCTACACCTTC.